This note documents a single T cell receptor beta chain sequence. The antigen remains undetermined. The data belong to a study of T cell repertoires in cytomegalovirus infection. Study-wide results and caveats: Across the ex vivo response, the dominant clonotypes were HLA-C-restricted CMV-specific TCR beta clonotypes.

TCRdb used MiXCR to reprocess the reads, holding one entry per CDR3 protein. The data hold about 260,000 distinct CDR3 sequences, with around 13% observed a single time. This CDR3 is built from 13 residues. J lost 11 bases, V lost 8 bases, and 11 bases had no gene match. CDR1 LNHDA and CDR2 SQIVND come from the germline V gene (reference sequence). The clonotype comes from a human donor in good health (CMV status not recorded). Some clones in this sample may be carry-over from other donors' samples. Sequenced: PBMCs. The chain recombines TRBV19 with TRBJ1-1; TRBD1 aligns across 10 bases. The CDR3 sequence is CASGGDRGHPAFF. Written as DNA, the CDR3 is TGTGCCAGTGGGGGGGACAGGGGACACCCGGCTTTCTTT.